This T cell receptor (beta chain) was obtained from a study of cytomegalovirus exposure and HLA in healthy donors. As to this clone: Antigen unknown.

The PCR used 60 Vbeta and 13 Jbeta primers. Generated by immunoSEQ multiplex PCR, the TCRdb table keeps only in-frame clones and is missing some. Among tens of thousands of clones listed, roughly 76% were seen once. The CDR3 contains 14 residues. Germline CDR1 is KGHSH and CDR2 is LQKENI. V lost 3 bases to trimming and J lost 8 bases; unmatched junction nucleotides: 9. Overall study findings and caveats: Later analysis demonstrated an association between a missense DCLRE1C variant and TCR beta V- and J-gene trimming. Researchers reported from a later analysis that most CMV-associated TCR beta chains appeared HLA-restricted.

The sequence came from a woman aged 25 to 39 in good health and CMV-seropositive. The specimen was PBMCs. V usage is TRBV18 and J usage is TRBJ1-2; 7 nucleotides match TRBD1. CDR3: CASSPLDRVRGYTF. CDR3 coding DNA: TGTGCCAGCTCACCCCTCGACAGGGTGCGGGGCTACACCTTC.